A single sample gave rise to the 11 T cell receptor beta chains below, sequenced in a study of blood T cell repertoires in COVID-19. The repertoire was sequenced with immunoSEQ multiplex PCR; TCRdb's copy has only in-frame clones and lacks some. The repertoire holds over 120,000 clones, with 70% to 80% as singletons. Material for sequencing was peripheral blood. The receptors were sampled from a woman in her 50s with active or convalescent COVID-19.

The chain couples TRBV10-3 to TRBJ1-1; D not certain. Trimming took 0 bases from V and 9 from J, leaving 11 bases between them. Germline CDR1 and CDR2: ENHRY and SYGVKD. The CDR3 consists of 13 residues. CDR3 sequence reads: CAISESVGGQAFF. The CDR3 DNA reads as TGTGCCATCAGTGAGTCGGTCGGAGGCCAAGCTTTCTTT.

The chain links TRBV6-5 to TRBJ1-1; D gene ambiguous. The CDR3 totals 16 residues. Germline V gene sequence: CDR1 MNHEY, CDR2 SVGAGI. Trimming pared 0 bases from V and 2 bases from J, leaving 13 bases between. The CDR3 DNA follows: TGTGCCAGCAGTTACTCCCGTGGAGGGATTAACACTGAAGCTTTCTTT. Its translation is CASSYSRGGINTEAFF.

This chain uses TRBV3-1 (or the pseudogene TRBV3-2) with TRBJ1-3; D might be TRBD1 (5 bases). V was cut by 4 bases and J by 2 bases, with 15 bases left in between. CDR1 LGHDT and CDR2 YNNKEL come from the germline V gene (reference sequence). The CDR3 runs to 16 residues. CDR3: CASSPGPLSTGNTIYF. The CDR3 coding sequence is TGTGCCAGCAGCCCAGGGCCGTTGTCTACTGGAAACACCATATATTTT.

The rearrangement joins TRBV7-2 to TRBJ1-3; weak D call: TRBD1 (6 bases). V lost 0 bases and J lost 2, with 8 bases in between. In germline, CDR1 is SGHTA, CDR2 FQGNSA. The CDR3 is 15 amino acids. The DNA of the CDR3 is TGTGCCAGCAGCTTAGCCCCAGGGGCTGGAAACACCATATATTTT. As protein: CASSLAPGAGNTIYF.

The chain links TRBV18 to TRBJ1-2, with D possibly matching TRBD1 (6 bases). Germline loops: CDR1 KGHSH, CDR2 LQKENI. This CDR3 is built from 17 residues. Between the trimmed V and J ends, which lost 6 bases and 3 bases, there was a span of 23 bases. This CDR3 is CASSLHGPNRVDYGYTF. The CDR3 region has the DNA TGTGCCAGCTCCCTCCACGGCCCCAACAGGGTCGACTATGGCTACACCTTC. Using reference TRBV18 and TRBJ1-2 for the parts outside the CDR3, the full variable domain is NAGVMQNPRHLVRRRGQEARLRCSPMKGHSHVYWYRQLPEEGLKFMVYLQKENIIDESGMPKERFSAEFPKEGPSILRIQQVVRGDSAAYFCASSLHGPNRVDYGYTFGSGTRLTVV.

The rearrangement uses TRBV5-5 and TRBJ1-1, with TRBD1 matching 8 bases. The length of the CDR3 is 15 residues. Per the germline V gene, CDR1 is SGHKS and CDR2 is YYEKEE (reference sequence). Trimming took 2 bases from V and 13 from J; bases not matched to a gene: 16. This CDR3 is CASSFRGQGGEGGFF. In nucleotides, the CDR3 is TGTGCCAGCAGCTTCAGGGGGCAGGGGGGAGAAGGAGGTTTCTTT.

This clone showed up just once. CDR3 amino acids: CASSLGIAPPPGTQYF. CDR3 DNA: TGCGCCAGCAGCTTGGGTATAGCGCCCCCCCCCGGTACGCAGTATTTT. The chain is built from TRBV5-1 and TRBJ2-3; D is possibly TRBD2 (5 bases). The CDR3 sequence is 16 residues long. V lost 0 bases and J 8 bases, leaving 19 bases between the germline ends. Germline V lookup: CDR1 SGHRS, CDR2 YFSETQ.

The chain carries TRBV7-2 and TRBJ1-2, with a tentative D call TRBD1 (5 bases). The germline gives CDR1 SGHTA, CDR2 FQGNSA. The CDR3 has 14 amino acids. Trimming removed 0 bases at V and 6 bases at J, with 11 bases between. The CDR3 here is CASSLAGRADGYTF. CDR3 sequence (DNA): TGTGCCAGCAGCTTAGCCGGCAGGGCGGATGGCTACACCTTC.

CDR3 coding DNA: TGTGCCAGCAGACCCGAGGGCCGAGATTCACCCCTCCACTTT. Residues: CASRPEGRDSPLHF. The V call is TRBV6-5, the J call TRBJ1-6; D is ambiguous. The germline V gene encodes CDR1 MNHEY and CDR2 SVGAGI. V was trimmed by 6 bases and J by 8 bases, leaving 14 bases between them. The CDR3 sequence is 14 residues long.

The chain uses TRBV30 and TRBJ1-4; unclear D gene. Between the trimmed V and J ends, which lost 0 bases and 4 bases, there was a span of 15 bases. The germline CDR1 and CDR2 sequences are GTSNPN and SVGIG (reference sequence). There are 16 residues in the CDR3. Here the CDR3 reads CAWSVLGRIDNEKLFF. CDR3 DNA: TGTGCCTGGAGTGTACTAGGACGGATCGATAATGAAAAACTGTTTTTT. Complete variable domain (other parts from reference TRBV30 and TRBJ1-4): SQTIHQWPATLVQPVGSPLSLECTVEGTSNPNLYWYRQAAGRGLQLLFYSVGIGQISSEVPQNLSASRPQDRQFILSSKKLLLSDSGFYLCAWSVLGRIDNEKLFFGSGTQLSVL.

V is TRBV19 and J is TRBJ2-5; TRBD1 matches at 10 bases. The germline gives CDR1 LNHDA, CDR2 SQIVND (reference sequence). The CDR3 has 16 amino acids. V shed 4 bases and J 4 bases; nucleotides not matched to a gene: 9. The CDR3 spells CASSNPRQGARETQYF. DNA for the CDR3: TGTGCCAGTAGTAACCCTCGACAGGGGGCTCGAGAGACCCAGTACTTC.